This paragraph reports one TCR beta chain. A read error may produce the germline difference seen at one junction end. The data originate from a study of blood T cell repertoires in COVID-19. Study as a whole: The study drew acute and convalescent COVID-19 samples from the United States, Italy and Spain. The cDNA or gDNA used as material had been derived from T cells, B-cell-depleted T cells, or PBMCs.

In Seattle, patients joined the study during active infection and were tracked longitudinally. The germline CDR1 and CDR2 sequences are SSHAT and FNYEAQ (reference sequence). The length of the CDR3 is 16 residues. Study processing details: From reference gene primer amplification, estimates of nucleated cell counts were derived. This table comes from immunoSEQ multiplex PCR, and its TCRdb copy is limited to in-frame clones, with some not included. D and trimming come from the DNA, and the V and J calls and clone size come from that table. The sample lists roughly 42,000 clones, approximately 90% seen once, with around 0.39% in the top ten.

Sequenced: peripheral blood. The chain couples TRBV7-7 to TRBJ2-1; the D is unclear. This receptor was taken from a man aged 45 to 65 with COVID-19, enrolled during active disease. This CDR3 reads CASSSGSKPSYNEQFF. Written as DNA, the CDR3 is TGTGCTAGCAGCTCCGGTAGCAAGCCCTCCTACAATGAGCAGTTCTTC.